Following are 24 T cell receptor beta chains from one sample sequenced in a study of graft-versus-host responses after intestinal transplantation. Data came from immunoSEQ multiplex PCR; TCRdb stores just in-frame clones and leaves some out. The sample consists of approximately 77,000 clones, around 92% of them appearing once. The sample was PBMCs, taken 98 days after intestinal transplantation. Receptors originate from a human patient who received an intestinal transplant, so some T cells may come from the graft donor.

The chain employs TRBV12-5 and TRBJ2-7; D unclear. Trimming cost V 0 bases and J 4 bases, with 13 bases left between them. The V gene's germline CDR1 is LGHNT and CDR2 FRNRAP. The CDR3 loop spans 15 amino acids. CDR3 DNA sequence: TGTGCTAGTGGTTTGGTAATGGCAGGTGCGTACGAGCAGTACTTC. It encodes CASGLVMAGAYEQYF.

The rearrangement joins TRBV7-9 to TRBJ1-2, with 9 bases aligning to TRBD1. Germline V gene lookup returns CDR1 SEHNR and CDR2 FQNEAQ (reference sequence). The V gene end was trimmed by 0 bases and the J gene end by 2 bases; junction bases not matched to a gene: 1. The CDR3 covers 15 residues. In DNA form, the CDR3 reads TGTGCCAGCAGCTTAGCTGGGACAGGGAACTATGGCTACACCTTC. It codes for CASSLAGTGNYGYTF.

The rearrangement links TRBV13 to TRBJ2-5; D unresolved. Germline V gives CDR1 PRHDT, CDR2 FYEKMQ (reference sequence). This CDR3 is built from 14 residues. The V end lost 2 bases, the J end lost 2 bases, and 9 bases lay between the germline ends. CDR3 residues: CASSLRALQETQYF. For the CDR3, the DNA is TGTGCCAGCAGCTTAAGGGCACTTCAAGAGACCCAGTACTTC.

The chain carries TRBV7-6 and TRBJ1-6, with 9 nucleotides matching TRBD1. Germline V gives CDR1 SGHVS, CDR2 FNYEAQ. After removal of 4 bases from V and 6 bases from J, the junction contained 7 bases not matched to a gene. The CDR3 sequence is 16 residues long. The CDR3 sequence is CASSYLDRGSNSPLHF. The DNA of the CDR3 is TGTGCCAGCAGCTACTTGGACAGGGGCAGTAATTCACCCCTCCACTTT.

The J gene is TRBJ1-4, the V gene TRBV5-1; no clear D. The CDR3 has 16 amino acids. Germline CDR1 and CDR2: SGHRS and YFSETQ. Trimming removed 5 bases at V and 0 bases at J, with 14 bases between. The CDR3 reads CASRAEGGTTNEKLFF. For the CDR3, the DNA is TGCGCCAGCAGAGCGGAGGGAGGGACAACTAATGAAAAACTGTTTTTT. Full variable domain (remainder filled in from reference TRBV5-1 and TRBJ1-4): KAGVTQTPRYLIKTRGQQVTLSCSPISGHRSVSWYQQTPGQGLQFLFEYFSETQRNKGNFPGRFSGRQFSNSRSEMNVSTLELGDSALYLCASRAEGGTTNEKLFFGSGTQLSVL.

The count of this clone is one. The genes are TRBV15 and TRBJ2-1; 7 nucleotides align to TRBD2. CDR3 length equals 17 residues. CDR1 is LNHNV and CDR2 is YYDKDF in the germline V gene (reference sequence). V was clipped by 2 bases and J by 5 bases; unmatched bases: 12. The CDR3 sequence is CATSRYTGTTLDNEQFF. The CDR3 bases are TGTGCCACCAGCAGATATACCGGGACTACCCTTGACAATGAGCAGTTCTTC.

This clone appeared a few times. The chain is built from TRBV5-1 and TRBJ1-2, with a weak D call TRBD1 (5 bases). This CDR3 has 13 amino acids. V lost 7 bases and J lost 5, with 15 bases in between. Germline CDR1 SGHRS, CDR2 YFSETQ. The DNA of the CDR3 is TGCGCCAGCCGCCCCCGGGGGAGGTATGGCTACACCTTC. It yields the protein CASRPRGRYGYTF.

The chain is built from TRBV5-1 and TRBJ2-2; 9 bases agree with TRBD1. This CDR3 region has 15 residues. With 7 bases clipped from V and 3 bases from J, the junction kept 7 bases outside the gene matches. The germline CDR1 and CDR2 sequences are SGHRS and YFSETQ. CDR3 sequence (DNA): TGCGCCAGCGGGATTGGGGACAGGGACACCGGGGAGCTGTTTTTT. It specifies CASGIGDRDTGELFF.

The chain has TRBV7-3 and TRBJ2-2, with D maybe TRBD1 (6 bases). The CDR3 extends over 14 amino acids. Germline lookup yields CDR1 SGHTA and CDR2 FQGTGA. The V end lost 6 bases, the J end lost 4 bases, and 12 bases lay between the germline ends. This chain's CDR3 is CASRTGRSTGELFF. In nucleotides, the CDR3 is TGTGCCAGCAGGACAGGTCGAAGCACCGGGGAGCTGTTTTTT.

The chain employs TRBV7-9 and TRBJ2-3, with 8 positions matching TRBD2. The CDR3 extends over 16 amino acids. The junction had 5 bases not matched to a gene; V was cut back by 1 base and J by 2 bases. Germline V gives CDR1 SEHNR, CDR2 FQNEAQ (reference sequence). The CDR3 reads CASSLVLAGYTDTQYF. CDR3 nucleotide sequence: TGTGCCAGCAGCTTAGTCTTAGCGGGATACACAGATACGCAGTATTTT.

In DNA form, the CDR3 reads TGTGCCAGCAGCTTTGGTGAAGCTTCCTACAATGAGCAGTTCTTC. Protein product: CASSFGEASYNEQFF. This chain connects TRBV5-4 to TRBJ2-1, with D uncertain. Germline V lookup: CDR1 SGHNT, CDR2 YYREEE (reference sequence). V shed 2 bases and J shed 1 base, with 10 bases lying between them. This CDR3 is 15 amino acids long.

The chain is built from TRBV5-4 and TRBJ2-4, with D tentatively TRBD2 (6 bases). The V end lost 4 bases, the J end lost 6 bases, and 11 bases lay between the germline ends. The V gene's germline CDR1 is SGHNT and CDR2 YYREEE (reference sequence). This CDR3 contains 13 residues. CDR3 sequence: CASSPVGGNIQYF. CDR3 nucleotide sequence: TGTGCCAGCAGCCCTGTGGGGGGAAACATTCAGTACTTC.

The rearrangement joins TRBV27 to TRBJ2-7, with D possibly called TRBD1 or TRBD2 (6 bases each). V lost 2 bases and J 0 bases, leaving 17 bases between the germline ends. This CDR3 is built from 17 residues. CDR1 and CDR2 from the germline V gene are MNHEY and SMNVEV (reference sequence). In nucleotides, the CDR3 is TGTGCCAGCAGTTTAAGCGGAGGGGGGCATAGCTCCTACGAGCAGTACTTC. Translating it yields CASSLSGGGHSSYEQYF.

CDR3 DNA sequence: TGTGCCAGCAGTTTCGCGTCGAGAGATGGAAACACCATATATTTT. It is translated as CASSFASRDGNTIYF. J is TRBJ1-3 and V is TRBV28; D is unclear. The CDR3 contains 15 residues. Trimming cost V 3 bases and J 3 bases, with 12 bases left between them. Per the germline V gene, CDR1 is MDHEN and CDR2 is SYDVKM.

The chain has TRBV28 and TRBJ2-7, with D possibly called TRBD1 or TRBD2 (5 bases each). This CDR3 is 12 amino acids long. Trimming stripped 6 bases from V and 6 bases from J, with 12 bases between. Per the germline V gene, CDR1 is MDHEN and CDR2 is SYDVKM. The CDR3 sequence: CASSPPGGEQYF. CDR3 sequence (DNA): TGTGCCAGCAGCCCCCCTGGGGGCGAGCAGTACTTC. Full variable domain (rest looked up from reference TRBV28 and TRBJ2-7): DVKVTQSSRYLVKRTGEKVFLECVQDMDHENMFWYRQDPGLGLRLIYFSYDVKMKEKGDIPEGYSVSREKKERFSLILESASTNQTSMYLCASSPPGGEQYFGPGTRLTVT.

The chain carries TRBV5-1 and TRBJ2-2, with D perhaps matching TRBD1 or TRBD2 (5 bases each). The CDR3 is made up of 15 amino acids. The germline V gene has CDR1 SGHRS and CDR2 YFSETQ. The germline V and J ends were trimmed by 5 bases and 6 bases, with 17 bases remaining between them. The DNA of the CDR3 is TGCGCCAGCAGAGGGGACCTCACTTTACCCGGGGAGCTGTTTTTT. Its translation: CASRGDLTLPGELFF.

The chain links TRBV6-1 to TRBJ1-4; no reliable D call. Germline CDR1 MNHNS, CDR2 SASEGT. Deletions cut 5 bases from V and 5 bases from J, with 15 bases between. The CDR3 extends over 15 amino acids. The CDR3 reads CASSSPGPPNEKLFF. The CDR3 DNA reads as TGTGCCAGCAGTTCGCCCGGGCCTCCGAATGAAAAACTGTTTTTT.

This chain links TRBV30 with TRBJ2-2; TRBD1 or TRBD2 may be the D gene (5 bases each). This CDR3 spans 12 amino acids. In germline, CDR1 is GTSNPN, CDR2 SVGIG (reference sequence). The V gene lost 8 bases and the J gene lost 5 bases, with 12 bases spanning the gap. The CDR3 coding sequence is TGTGCCGGGACCCCCGGTACCGGGGAGCTGTTTTTT. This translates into CAGTPGTGELFF.

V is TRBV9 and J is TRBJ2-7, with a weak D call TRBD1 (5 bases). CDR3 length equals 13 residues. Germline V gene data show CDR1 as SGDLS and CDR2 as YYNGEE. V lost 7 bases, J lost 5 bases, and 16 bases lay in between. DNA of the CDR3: TGTGCCAGCGCGAGTCCAGGGTCAGACGAGCAGTACTTC. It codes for CASASPGSDEQYF.

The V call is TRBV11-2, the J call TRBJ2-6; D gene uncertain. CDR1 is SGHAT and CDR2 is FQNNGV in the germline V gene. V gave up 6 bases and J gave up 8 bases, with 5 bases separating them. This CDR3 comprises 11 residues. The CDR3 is CASSLTNVLTF. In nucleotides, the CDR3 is TGTGCCAGCAGTCTGACCAACGTCCTGACTTTC.

The CDR3 DNA sequence: TGCGCCAGCAGCTTGGCCTGGGGCCCTGCAACTAATGAAAAACTGTTTTTT. Amino acid sequence: CASSLAWGPATNEKLFF. The chain combines TRBV5-1 with TRBJ1-4; perhaps TRBD1 as D (5 bases). V lost 0 bases and J lost 0, with 12 bases in between. This CDR3 has 17 residues. From germline, CDR1 is SGHRS and CDR2 YFSETQ.

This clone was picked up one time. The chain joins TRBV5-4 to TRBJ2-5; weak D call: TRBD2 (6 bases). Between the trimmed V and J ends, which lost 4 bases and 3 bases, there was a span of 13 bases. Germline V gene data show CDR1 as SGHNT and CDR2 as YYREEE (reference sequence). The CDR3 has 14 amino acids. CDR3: CASSQGTWEETQYF. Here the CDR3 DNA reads TGTGCCAGCAGCCAAGGGACTTGGGAAGAGACCCAGTACTTC.

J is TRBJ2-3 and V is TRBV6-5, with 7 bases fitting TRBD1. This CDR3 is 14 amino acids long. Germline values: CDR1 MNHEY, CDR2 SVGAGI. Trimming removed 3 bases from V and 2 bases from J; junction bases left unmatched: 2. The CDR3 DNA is TGTGCCAGCAGTTATACAGGGGACACAGATACGCAGTATTTT. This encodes CASSYTGDTDTQYF.

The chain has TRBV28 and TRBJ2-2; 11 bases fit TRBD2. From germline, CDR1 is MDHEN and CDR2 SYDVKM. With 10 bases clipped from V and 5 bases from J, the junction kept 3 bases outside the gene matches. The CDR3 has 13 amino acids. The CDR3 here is CATRTSGTGELFF. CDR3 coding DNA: TGTGCCACGCGGACTAGCGGGACCGGGGAGCTGTTTTTT.